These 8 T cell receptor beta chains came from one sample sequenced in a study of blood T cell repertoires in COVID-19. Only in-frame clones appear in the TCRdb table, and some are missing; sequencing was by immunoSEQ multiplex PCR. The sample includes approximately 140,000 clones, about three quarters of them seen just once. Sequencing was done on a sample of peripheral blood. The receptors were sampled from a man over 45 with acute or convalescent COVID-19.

Here the CDR3 DNA reads TGTGCCAGCATTCCAACAGGGGGCACTGAAGCTTTCTTT. This gives the protein CASIPTGGTEAFF. J is TRBJ1-1 and V is TRBV2, with 8 bases that match TRBD1. The CDR3 has 13 amino acids. J was trimmed by 4 bases and V by 7 bases; bases with no gene match: 5. From germline, CDR1 is SNHLY and CDR2 FYNNEI.

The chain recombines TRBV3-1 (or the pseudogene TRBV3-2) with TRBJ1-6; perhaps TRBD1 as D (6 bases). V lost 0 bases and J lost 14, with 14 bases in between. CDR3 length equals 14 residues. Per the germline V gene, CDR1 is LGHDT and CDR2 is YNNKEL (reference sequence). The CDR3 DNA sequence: TGTGCCAGCAGCCAAGATCGGGACACCGGAACCCTCCACTTT. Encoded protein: CASSQDRDTGTLHF.

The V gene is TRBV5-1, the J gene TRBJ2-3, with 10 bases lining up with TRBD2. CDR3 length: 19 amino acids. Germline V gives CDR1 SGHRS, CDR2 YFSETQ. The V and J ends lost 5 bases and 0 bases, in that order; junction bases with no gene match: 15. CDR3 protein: CASSLEGSGGTPSTDTQYF. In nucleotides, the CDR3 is TGCGCCAGCAGTCTGGAGGGTAGCGGGGGGACCCCCAGCACAGATACGCAGTATTTT.

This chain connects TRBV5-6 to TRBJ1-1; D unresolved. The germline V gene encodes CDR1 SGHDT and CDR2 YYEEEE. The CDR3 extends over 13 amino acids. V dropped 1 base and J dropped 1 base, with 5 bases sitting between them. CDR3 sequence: CASSLLENTEAFF. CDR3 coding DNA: TGTGCCAGCAGCTTGCTAGAGAACACTGAAGCTTTCTTT.

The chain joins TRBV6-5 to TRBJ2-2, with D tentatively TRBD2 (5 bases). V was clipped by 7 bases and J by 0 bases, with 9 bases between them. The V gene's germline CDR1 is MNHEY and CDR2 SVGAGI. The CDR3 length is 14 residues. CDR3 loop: CASTSGTNTGELFF. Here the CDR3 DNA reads TGTGCCAGCACCAGCGGAACGAACACCGGGGAGCTGTTTTTT.

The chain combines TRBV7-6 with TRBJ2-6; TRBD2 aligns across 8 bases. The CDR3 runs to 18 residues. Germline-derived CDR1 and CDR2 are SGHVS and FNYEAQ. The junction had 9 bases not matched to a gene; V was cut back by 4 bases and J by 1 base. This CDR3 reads CASSSRGGVESGANVLTF. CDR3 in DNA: TGTGCCAGCAGCTCCCGGGGGGGAGTCGAGTCTGGGGCCAACGTCCTGACTTTC.

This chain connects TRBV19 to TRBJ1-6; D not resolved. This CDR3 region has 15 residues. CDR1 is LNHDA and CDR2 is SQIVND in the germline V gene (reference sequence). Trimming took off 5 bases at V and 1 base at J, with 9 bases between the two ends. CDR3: CASSRSGSYNSPLHF. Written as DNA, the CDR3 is TGTGCCAGTAGTCGGAGCGGGTCCTATAATTCACCCCTCCACTTT.

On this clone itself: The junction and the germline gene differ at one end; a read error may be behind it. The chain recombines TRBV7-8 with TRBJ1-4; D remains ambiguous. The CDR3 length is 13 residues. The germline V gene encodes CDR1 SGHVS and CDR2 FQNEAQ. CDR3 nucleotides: TGTGCCAGCAGCCTAGCTCGGGATGAAAAACTGTTTTTT. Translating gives CASSLARDEKLFF.